The 7 T cell receptor beta chains below were found in one sample sequenced in a study of early T cells in non-severe SARS-CoV-2 infection. TCRdb itself ran the 5' RACE reads through MiXCR, one entry per CDR3 protein. The repertoire includes about 64,000 distinct CDR3 sequences, roughly 9% of them detected once, and about an eighth sits in the top ten. The specimen comprised whole blood, sampled at baseline. Every receptor here comes from an adult who was a healthcare worker with PCR-confirmed SARS-CoV-2 infection or an uninfected control (not recorded which).

This chain connects TRBV7-2 to TRBJ2-5; TRBD1 might be the D (6 bases). Germline CDR1 reads SGHTA; CDR2 reads FQGNSA. The CDR3 runs 15 residues. The V end lost 0 bases, the J end lost 10 bases, and 18 bases lay between the germline ends. CDR3 DNA sequence: TGTGCCAGCAGCTTAGCGCGTGGTTTGGGACAAGACCAGTACTTC. This translates into CASSLARGLGQDQYF.

This clonotype was counted many times. This sequence joins TRBV15 and TRBJ2-7, with a possible D match to TRBD1 (5 bases). V shed 5 bases and J shed 5 bases, with 16 bases lying between them. Per the germline V gene, CDR1 is LNHNV and CDR2 is YYDKDF (reference sequence). The CDR3 covers 14 residues. CDR3 bases: TGTGCCACCAGCCCCCCGCAGGGTGGCCACGAGCAGTACTTC. Its protein is CATSPPQGGHEQYF.

This clonotype was seen repeatedly, ten times or more. The chain uses TRBV12-3 or TRBV12-4 and TRBJ2-5; TRBD2 agrees at 10 bases. CDR3 length: 16 amino acids. The V segment lost 3 bases and the J segment 2 bases; nucleotides outside the gene matches: 6. The CDR3 bases are TGTGCCAGCAGTTTGGGGAGCGGGGGGGGTCAAGAGACCCAGTACTTC. Amino acids: CASSLGSGGGQETQYF.

The V and J genes are TRBV6-5 and TRBJ2-3; TRBD2 matches at 7 bases. V shed 2 bases and J 4 bases; nucleotides not matched to a gene: 3. The germline CDR1 and CDR2 sequences are MNHEY and SVGAGI. This CDR3 contains 14 residues. The CDR3 DNA sequence: TGTGCCAGCAGTTACACTAGCGCTTCAGATACGCAGTATTTT. The encoded protein is CASSYTSASDTQYF.

This clonotype was detected a few times. This sequence joins TRBV4-2 and TRBJ2-3; the D gene is possibly TRBD1 (5 bases). Deletions cut 2 bases from V and 0 bases from J, with 12 bases between. The CDR3 is 16 residues long. Looked up from germline, CDR1 is LGHNA and CDR2 is YNFKEQ. The CDR3 loop is CASSQLAGPSTDTQYF. As DNA, the CDR3 is TGTGCCAGCAGCCAATTAGCAGGGCCAAGCACAGATACGCAGTATTTT.

CDR3 nucleotide sequence: TGTGCCAGCAGCTTAACGGCGGCGAATTCACCCCTCCACTTT. Translating gives CASSLTAANSPLHF. This sequence joins TRBV7-3 and TRBJ1-6; unclear D gene. The CDR3 totals 14 residues. Germline-derived CDR1 and CDR2 are SGHTA and FQGTGA. V was clipped by 0 bases and J by 7 bases, with 7 bases between them.

The J gene is TRBJ1-1, the V gene TRBV7-6; TRBD1 aligns across 9 bases. Germline values: CDR1 SGHVS, CDR2 FNYEAQ. The CDR3 sequence is 13 residues long. The junction had 0 bases not matched to a gene; V was cut back by 6 bases and J by 1 base. Here the CDR3 reads CASRTGGNTEAFF. As DNA, the CDR3 is TGTGCCAGCAGGACAGGGGGGAACACTGAAGCTTTCTTT.